Presented here are 8 T cell receptor beta chains from one specimen sequenced in a study of blood T cell repertoires in COVID-19. Profiling relied on immunoSEQ multiplex PCR, and the TCRdb table lists in-frame clones only, not all of them. The sample lists approximately 40,000 clones, more than 85% occurring once. Sequenced: peripheral blood. These TCRs come from an elderly woman with acute or convalescent COVID-19.

The V call is TRBV13, the J call TRBJ2-1; D perhaps matches TRBD2 (7 bases). The CDR3 contains 16 residues. From germline, CDR1 is PRHDT and CDR2 FYEKMQ (reference sequence). The V end was cut by 4 bases, the J end by 9 bases, with 22 bases between. The CDR3 DNA reads TGTGCCAGCAGCTCCGTATCGGGCGGGGGCTTGGGTGAGCAGTTCTTC. Protein product: CASSSVSGGGLGEQFF.

The chain has TRBV3-1 (or the pseudogene TRBV3-2) and TRBJ1-2, with D perhaps matching TRBD1 (6 bases). Germline V gene sequence: CDR1 LGHDT, CDR2 YNNKEL (reference sequence). This CDR3 is built from 16 residues. V lost 5 bases, J lost 1 base, and 17 bases lay in between. In DNA form, the CDR3 reads TGTGCCAGCAGCTCCCGGGACACCAAACTTAACTATGGCTACACCTTC. As protein: CASSSRDTKLNYGYTF.

The chain combines TRBV18 with TRBJ1-4, with D unclear. Per germline, CDR1 KGHSH and CDR2 LQKENI. This CDR3 contains 14 residues. The V end lost 2 bases, the J end lost 10 bases, and 14 bases lay between the germline ends. The CDR3 DNA reads as TGTGCCAGCTCACCAGGGCAGCATCAAGGAAAACTGTTTTTT. Translation gives CASSPGQHQGKLFF.

The chain is built from TRBV28 and TRBJ1-2; 8 bases agree with TRBD1. Per germline, CDR1 MDHEN and CDR2 SYDVKM. V dropped 4 bases and J dropped 5; count of bases not matched to a gene: 6. The CDR3 contains 14 residues. The CDR3 coding sequence is TGTGCCAGCAGTTATGGACAGGGCCTATATGGCTACACCTTC. As protein: CASSYGQGLYGYTF.

The V and J genes are TRBV12-5 and TRBJ2-1; 12 positions agree with TRBD2. With V trimmed by 6 bases and J by 6 bases, 9 bases remained unmatched. The CDR3 runs to 16 residues. The germline gives CDR1 LGHNT, CDR2 FRNRAP. CDR3 residues: CASGDSTSGGSNEQFF. The CDR3 region has the DNA TGTGCTAGTGGCGACTCCACTAGCGGGGGGAGCAATGAGCAGTTCTTC.

The chain links TRBV4-3 to TRBJ2-2; TRBD1 aligns across 9 bases. The CDR3 runs to 15 residues. Germline CDR1 is LGHNA and CDR2 is YSLEER. Trimming removed 2 bases from V and 5 bases from J; junction bases left unmatched: 3. The CDR3 region has the DNA TGCGCCAGCAGCCAAAACAGGGGGCCGACCGGGGAGCTGTTTTTT. Amino acids: CASSQNRGPTGELFF.

CDR3 DNA: TGTGCCAGCTCACTGGGACAAGGGTTCTTGAACACTGAAGCTTTCTTT. It codes for CASSLGQGFLNTEAFF. This rearrangement joins TRBV18 to TRBJ1-1; maybe TRBD1 (6 bases). This CDR3 contains 16 residues. Germline-derived CDR1 and CDR2 are KGHSH and LQKENI. The V gene lost 4 bases and the J gene lost 0 bases, with 15 bases spanning the gap.

The chain links TRBV5-4 to TRBJ2-3; 13 nucleotides align to TRBD2. Germline CDR1 is SGHNT and CDR2 is YYREEE (reference sequence). V shed 4 bases and J 3 bases; nucleotides not matched to a gene: 5. The CDR3 consists of 16 residues. The CDR3 DNA reads as TGTGCCAGCAGCACCCGACTAGCGGGGGGTACAGATACGCAGTATTTT. Translation: CASSTRLAGGTDTQYF.